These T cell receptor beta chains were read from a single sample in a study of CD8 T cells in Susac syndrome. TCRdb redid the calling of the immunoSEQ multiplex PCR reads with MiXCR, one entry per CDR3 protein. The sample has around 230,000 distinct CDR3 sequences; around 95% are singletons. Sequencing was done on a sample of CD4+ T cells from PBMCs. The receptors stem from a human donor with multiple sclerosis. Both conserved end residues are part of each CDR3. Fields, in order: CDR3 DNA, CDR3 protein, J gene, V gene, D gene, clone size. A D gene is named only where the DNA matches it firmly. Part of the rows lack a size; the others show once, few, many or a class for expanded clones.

cdr3_nt: TGTGCCAGCAGGGGACAGGGTATTTACAATGAGCAGTTCTTC
cdr3_aa: CASRGQGIYNEQFF
j_call: TRBJ2-1
v_call: TRBV25-1
d_call: TRBD1
clone_size: -

cdr3_nt: TGTGCCAGCGGCGATCTGGTAGAGACCCAGTACTTC
cdr3_aa: CASGDLVETQYF
j_call: TRBJ2-5
v_call: TRBV14
d_call: -
clone_size: -

cdr3_nt: TGCAGTGCCGCCCTGGGACTAAGTACAGATACGCAGTATTTT
cdr3_aa: CSAALGLSTDTQYF
j_call: TRBJ2-3
v_call: TRBV20-1
d_call: TRBD2
clone_size: -

cdr3_nt: TGCAGCGTTGTTCAACAGCAATATGGCTACACCTTC
cdr3_aa: CSVVQQQYGYTF
j_call: TRBJ1-2
v_call: TRBV29-1
d_call: -
clone_size: -

cdr3_nt: TGTGCCAGCAGTCGCAAGGGACAGGGAGATAGTCAGCCCCAGCATTTT
cdr3_aa: CASSRKGQGDSQPQHF
j_call: TRBJ1-5
v_call: TRBV12-3/TRBV12-4
d_call: TRBD1
clone_size: -

cdr3_nt: TGTGCCACCAGCAGAGATCCGGGACAGAGAGAGACCCAGTACTTC
cdr3_aa: CATSRDPGQRETQYF
j_call: TRBJ2-5
v_call: TRBV15
d_call: TRBD1
clone_size: -

cdr3_nt: TGTGCCACCAGTGATTCCGCTGCAGGGAGAACCGGGGAGCTGTTTTTT
cdr3_aa: CATSDSAAGRTGELFF
j_call: TRBJ2-2
v_call: TRBV24-1
d_call: -
clone_size: -

cdr3_nt: TGTGCCACCAGCAGAGAGAAGGGTCATGGCTACACCTTC
cdr3_aa: CATSREKGHGYTF
j_call: TRBJ1-2
v_call: TRBV15
d_call: -
clone_size: -

cdr3_nt: TGTGCCTGGAGTGTACTGGGAGTCGACACCGGGGAGCTGTTTTTT
cdr3_aa: CAWSVLGVDTGELFF
j_call: TRBJ2-2
v_call: TRBV30
d_call: -
clone_size: -

cdr3_nt: TGTGCCAGCAGCCACGGACAGGGAGTCGAAAAACTGTTTTTT
cdr3_aa: CASSHGQGVEKLFF
j_call: TRBJ1-4
v_call: TRBV27
d_call: TRBD1
clone_size: -

cdr3_nt: TGTGCCAGCAGCCAAACAGACAGGATGAACACTGAAGCTTTCTTT
cdr3_aa: CASSQTDRMNTEAFF
j_call: TRBJ1-1
v_call: TRBV4-2
d_call: -
clone_size: -

cdr3_nt: TGTGCCTGGAGTCCCCGTGAGGAGCAGTACTTC
cdr3_aa: CAWSPREEQYF
j_call: TRBJ2-7
v_call: TRBV30
d_call: -
clone_size: -

cdr3_nt: TGCGCCAGCAGCAAGGACGGGGAAGGGGGCCAAGAGACCCAGTACTTC
cdr3_aa: CASSKDGEGGQETQYF
j_call: TRBJ2-5
v_call: TRBV5-1
d_call: -
clone_size: -

cdr3_nt: TGCGCCAGCAGCAATGTCGACATCTTATCCTACAATGAGCAGTTCTTC
cdr3_aa: CASSNVDILSYNEQFF
j_call: TRBJ2-1
v_call: TRBV4-1
d_call: -
clone_size: once

cdr3_nt: TGCAGTGCACCAACTAGCGGATGGTACCAAGAGACCCAGTACTTC
cdr3_aa: CSAPTSGWYQETQYF
j_call: TRBJ2-5
v_call: TRBV20-1
d_call: TRBD2
clone_size: -

cdr3_nt: TGTGCCTGGAGTGTGTTCGGGAGCATCGGGGGAGAGACCCAGTACTTC
cdr3_aa: CAWSVFGSIGGETQYF
j_call: TRBJ2-5
v_call: TRBV30
d_call: -
clone_size: -